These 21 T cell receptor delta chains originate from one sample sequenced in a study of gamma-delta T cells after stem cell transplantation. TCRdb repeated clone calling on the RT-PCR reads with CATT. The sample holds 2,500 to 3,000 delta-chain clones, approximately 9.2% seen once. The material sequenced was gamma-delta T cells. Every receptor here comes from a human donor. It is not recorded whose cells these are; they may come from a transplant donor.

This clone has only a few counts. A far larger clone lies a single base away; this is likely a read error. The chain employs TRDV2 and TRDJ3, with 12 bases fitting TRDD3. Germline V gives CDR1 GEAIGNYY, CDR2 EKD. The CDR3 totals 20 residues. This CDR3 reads CACDILGDTRGTWGTRQMFF. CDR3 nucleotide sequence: TGTGCCTGTGACATACTGGGGGATACTCGGGGCACCTGGGGCACCCGACAGATGTTTTTC.

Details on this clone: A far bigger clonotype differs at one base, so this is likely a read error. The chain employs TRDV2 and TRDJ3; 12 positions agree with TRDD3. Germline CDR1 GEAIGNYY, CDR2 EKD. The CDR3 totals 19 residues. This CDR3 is CACDVLGDTRSWNTRQMFF. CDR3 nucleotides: TGTGCCTGTGACGTACTGGGGGATACACGCTCCTGGAACACCCGACAGATGTTTTTC.

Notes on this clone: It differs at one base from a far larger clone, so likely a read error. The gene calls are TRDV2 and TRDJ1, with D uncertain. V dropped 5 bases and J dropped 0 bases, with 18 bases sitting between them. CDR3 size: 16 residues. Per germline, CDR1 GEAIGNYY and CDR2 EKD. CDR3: CACGKLEKRYTDKLIF. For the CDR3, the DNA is TGTGCCTGTGGCAAACTAGAAAAGAGGTACACCGATAAACTCATCTTT.

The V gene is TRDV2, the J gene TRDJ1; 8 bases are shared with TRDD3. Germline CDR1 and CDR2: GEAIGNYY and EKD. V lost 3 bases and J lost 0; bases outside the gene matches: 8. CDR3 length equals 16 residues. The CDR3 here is CACDVLGAPYTDKLIF. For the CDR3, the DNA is TGTGCCTGTGACGTACTGGGGGCCCCCTACACCGATAAACTCATCTTT.

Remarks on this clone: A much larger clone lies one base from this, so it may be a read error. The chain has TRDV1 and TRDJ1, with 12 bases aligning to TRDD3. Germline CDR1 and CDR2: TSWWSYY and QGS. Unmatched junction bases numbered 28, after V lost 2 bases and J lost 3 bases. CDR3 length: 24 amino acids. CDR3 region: CALGEMPSYGLRLGDTLVSDKLIF. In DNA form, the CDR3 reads TGTGCTCTTGGGGAAATGCCTTCCTACGGACTACGACTGGGGGATACTCTCGTGTCCGATAAACTCATCTTT.

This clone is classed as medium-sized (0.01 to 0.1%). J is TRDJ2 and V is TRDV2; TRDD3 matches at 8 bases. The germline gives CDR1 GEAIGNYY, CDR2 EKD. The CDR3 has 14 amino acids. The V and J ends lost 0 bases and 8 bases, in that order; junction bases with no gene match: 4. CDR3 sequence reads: CACDTWGIPAQLFF. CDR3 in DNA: TGTGCCTGTGACACCTGGGGGATCCCGGCACAACTCTTCTTT.

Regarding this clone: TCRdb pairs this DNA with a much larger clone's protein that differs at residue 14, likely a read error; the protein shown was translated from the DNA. CDR3 amino acids: CACDTLGVSSWDTQQMFF. As DNA, the CDR3 is TGTGCCTGTGACACCTTGGGGGTCTCCTCCTGGGACACCCAACAGATGTTTTTC. The V gene is TRDV2, the J gene TRDJ3, with TRDD3 as a possible D gene (6 bases). The germline V gene has CDR1 GEAIGNYY and CDR2 EKD. The CDR3 is made up of 18 amino acids.

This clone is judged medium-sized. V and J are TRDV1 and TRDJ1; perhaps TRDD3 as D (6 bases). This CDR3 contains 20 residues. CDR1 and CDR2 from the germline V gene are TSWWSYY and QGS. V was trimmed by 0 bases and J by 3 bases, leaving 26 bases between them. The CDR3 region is CALGELWLRVGTWGADKLIF. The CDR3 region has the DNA TGTGCTCTTGGGGAACTATGGCTTAGGGTTGGGACATGGGGGGCCGATAAACTCATCTTT.

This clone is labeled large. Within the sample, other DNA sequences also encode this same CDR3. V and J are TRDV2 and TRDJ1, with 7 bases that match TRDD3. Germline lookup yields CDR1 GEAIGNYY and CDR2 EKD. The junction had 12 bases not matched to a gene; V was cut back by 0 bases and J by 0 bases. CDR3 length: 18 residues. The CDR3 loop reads CACDTGRTGETNTDKLIF. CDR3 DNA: TGTGCCTGTGACACCGGTCGTACTGGGGAAACCAACACCGATAAACTCATCTTT.

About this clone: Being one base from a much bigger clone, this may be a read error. The CDR3 sequence is CACGTVGGRTTAQLFF. In DNA, the CDR3 is TGTGCCTGTGGCACCGTTGGGGGACGAACGACAGCACAACTCTTCTTT. This rearrangement joins TRDV2 to TRDJ2; 7 bases map to TRDD3. The CDR3 has 16 amino acids. The germline gives CDR1 GEAIGNYY, CDR2 EKD.

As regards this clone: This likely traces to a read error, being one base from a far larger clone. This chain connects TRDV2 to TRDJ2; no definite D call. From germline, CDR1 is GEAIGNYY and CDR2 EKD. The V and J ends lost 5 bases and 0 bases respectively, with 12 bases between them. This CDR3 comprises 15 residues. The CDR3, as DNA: TGTGCCTGTGGGGAGTCCACTACTTTGACAGCACAACTCTTCTTT. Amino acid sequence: CACGESTTLTAQLFF.

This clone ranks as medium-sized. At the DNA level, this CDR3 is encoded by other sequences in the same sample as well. The CDR3 loop reads CALGAEVLTLAGPGDMTDKLIF. CDR3 DNA: TGTGCTCTTGGGGCGGAGGTCCTAACTCTCGCTGGGCCGGGGGATATGACCGATAAACTCATCTTT. The J gene is TRDJ1, the V gene TRDV1; TRDD3 matches 8 bases. Losses at the gene ends were 4 bases for V and 2 bases for J; bases not matched to a gene: 27. CDR1 is TSWWSYY and CDR2 is QGS in the germline V gene. The CDR3 is made up of 22 amino acids.

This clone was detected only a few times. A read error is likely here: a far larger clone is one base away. CDR3 protein: CACDTVGGVPPSWDTRQMFF. CDR3 DNA sequence: TGTGCCTGTGACACCGTTGGCGGGGTGCCACCCTCCTGGGACACCCGACAGATGTTTTTC. The chain carries TRDV2 and TRDJ3, with unresolved D. V lost 0 bases to trimming and J lost 0 bases, with 17 bases between them. CDR3 length equals 20 residues. Germline loops: CDR1 GEAIGNYY, CDR2 EKD.

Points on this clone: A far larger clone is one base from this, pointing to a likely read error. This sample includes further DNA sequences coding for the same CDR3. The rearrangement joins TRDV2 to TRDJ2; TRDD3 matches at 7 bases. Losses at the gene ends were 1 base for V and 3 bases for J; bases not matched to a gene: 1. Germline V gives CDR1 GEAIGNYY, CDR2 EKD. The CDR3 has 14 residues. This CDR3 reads CACDTWGMTAQLFF. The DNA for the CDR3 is TGTGCCTGTGACACTTGGGGGATGACAGCACAACTCTTCTTT.

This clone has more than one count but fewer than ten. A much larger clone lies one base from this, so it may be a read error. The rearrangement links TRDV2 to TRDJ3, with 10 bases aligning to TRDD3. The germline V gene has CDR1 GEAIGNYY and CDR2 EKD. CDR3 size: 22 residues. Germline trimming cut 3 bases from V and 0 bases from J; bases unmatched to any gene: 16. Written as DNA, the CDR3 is TGTGCCTGTGACGCCGTCCCTCTTACTGGGGGATCTTCCTCCTGGGACACCCGACAGATGTTTTTC. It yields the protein CACDAVPLTGGSSSWDTRQMFF.

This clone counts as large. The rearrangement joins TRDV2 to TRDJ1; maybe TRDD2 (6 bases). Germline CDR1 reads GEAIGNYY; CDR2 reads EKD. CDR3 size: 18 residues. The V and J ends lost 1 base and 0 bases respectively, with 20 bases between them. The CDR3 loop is CACDTFLTVTGYTDKLIF. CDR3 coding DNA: TGTGCCTGTGACACATTCCTAACTGTTACCGGGTACACCGATAAACTCATCTTT.

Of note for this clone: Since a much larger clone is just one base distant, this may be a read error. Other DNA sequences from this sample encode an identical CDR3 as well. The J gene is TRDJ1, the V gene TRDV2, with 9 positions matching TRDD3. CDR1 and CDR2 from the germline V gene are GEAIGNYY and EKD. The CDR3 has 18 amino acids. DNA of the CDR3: TGTGCCTGTGACACCGGGGGAAACTGGGGGACCGACACCGATAAACTCATTTTT. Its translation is CACDTGGNWGTDTDKLIF.

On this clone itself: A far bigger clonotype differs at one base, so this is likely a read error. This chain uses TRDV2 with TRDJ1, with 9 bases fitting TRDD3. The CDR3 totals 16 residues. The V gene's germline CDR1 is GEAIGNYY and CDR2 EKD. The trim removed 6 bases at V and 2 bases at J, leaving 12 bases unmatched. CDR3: CACNRLGDTGTDKLIF. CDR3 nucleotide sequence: TGTGCCTGTAACAGACTGGGGGACACTGGGACCGATAAACTCATCTTT.

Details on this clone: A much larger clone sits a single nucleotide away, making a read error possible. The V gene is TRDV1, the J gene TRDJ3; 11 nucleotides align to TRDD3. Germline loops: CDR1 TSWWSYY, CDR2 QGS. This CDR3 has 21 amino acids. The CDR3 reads CAPGERLGDNPGPWDTRQMFF. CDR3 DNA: TGTGCTCCTGGGGAACGACTGGGGGATAATCCTGGCCCCTGGGACACCCGACAGATGTTTTTC.

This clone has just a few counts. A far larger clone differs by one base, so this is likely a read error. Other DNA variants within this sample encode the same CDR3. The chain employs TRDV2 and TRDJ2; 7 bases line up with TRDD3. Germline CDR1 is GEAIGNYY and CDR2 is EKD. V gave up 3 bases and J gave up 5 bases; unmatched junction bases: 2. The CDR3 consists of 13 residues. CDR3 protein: CACDYWGTAQLFF. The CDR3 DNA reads TGTGCCTGTGACTACTGGGGTACAGCACAACTCTTCTTT.

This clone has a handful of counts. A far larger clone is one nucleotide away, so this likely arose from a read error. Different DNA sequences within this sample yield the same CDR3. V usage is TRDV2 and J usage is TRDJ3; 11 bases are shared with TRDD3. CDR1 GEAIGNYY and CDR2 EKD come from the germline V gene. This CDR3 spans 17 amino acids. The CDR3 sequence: CACDTGGYSWDTRQMFF. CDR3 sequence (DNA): TGTGCCTGCGACACTGGGGGATACTCCTGGGACACCCGACAGATGTTTTTC.